This TCR beta chain derives from a study of blood T cell repertoires in COVID-19. Study-level background: Specimens from acute and convalescent COVID-19 originated in the United States, Italy and Spain.

TCRdb's copy holds only in-frame clones and misses some; the assay was immunoSEQ multiplex PCR. Among about 220,000 clones listed, roughly 84% were seen once. Per the germline V gene, CDR1 is LNHDA and CDR2 is SQIVND (reference sequence). With V trimmed by 6 bases and J by 4 bases, 7 bases remained unmatched. The CDR3 has 15 amino acids. The rearrangement uses TRBV19 and TRBJ2-1; 9 bases fit TRBD2. The sequence came from an elderly woman with acute or convalescent COVID-19. Source material: peripheral blood. DNA of the CDR3: TGTGCCAGTAGGCCTACTAGCGGGCCATACAATGAGCAGTTCTTC. Protein: CASRPTSGPYNEQFF. The full variable domain, completed using reference TRBV19 and TRBJ2-1, is DGGITQSPKYLFRKEGQNVTLSCEQNLNHDAMYWYRQDPGQGLRLIYYSQIVNDFQKGDIAEGYSVSREKKESFPLTVTSAQKNPTAFYLCASRPTSGPYNEQFFGPGTRLTVL.